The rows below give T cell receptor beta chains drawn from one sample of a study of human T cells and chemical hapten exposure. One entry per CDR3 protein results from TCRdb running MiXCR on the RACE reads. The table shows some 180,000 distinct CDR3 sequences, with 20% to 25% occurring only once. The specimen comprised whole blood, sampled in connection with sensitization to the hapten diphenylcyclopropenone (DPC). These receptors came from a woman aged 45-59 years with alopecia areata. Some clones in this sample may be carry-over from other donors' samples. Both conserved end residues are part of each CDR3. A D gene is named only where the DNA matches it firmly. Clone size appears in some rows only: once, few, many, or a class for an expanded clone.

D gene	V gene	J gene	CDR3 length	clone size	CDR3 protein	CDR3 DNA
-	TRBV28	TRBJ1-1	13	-	CASSSPDGRGAFF	TGTGCCAGCAGTTCCCCGGACGGGAGGGGAGCTTTCTTT
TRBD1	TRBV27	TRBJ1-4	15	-	CASSLLGTGAEKLFF	TGTGCCAGCAGTTTATTAGGGACAGGGGCTGAAAAACTGTTTTTT
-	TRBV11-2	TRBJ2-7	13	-	CASSPSFSYEQYF	TGTGCCAGCAGCCCCAGCTTCTCCTACGAGCAGTACTTC
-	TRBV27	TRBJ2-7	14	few	CASSLRGARGEQYF	TGTGCCAGCAGTTTAAGGGGGGCAAGGGGCGAGCAGTACTTC
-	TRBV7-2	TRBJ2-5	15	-	CASSLSRGYQETQYF	TGTGCCAGCAGCTTGAGCCGGGGGTACCAAGAGACCCAGTACTTC
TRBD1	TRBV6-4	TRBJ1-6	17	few	CASGRTGGSSYNSPLHF	TGTGCCAGCGGTCGGACAGGGGGATCCTCCTATAATTCACCCCTCCACTTT
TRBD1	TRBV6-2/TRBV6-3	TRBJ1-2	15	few	CASSRGTANNYGYTF	TGTGCCAGCAGTCGCGGGACAGCGAACAACTATGGCTACACCTTC
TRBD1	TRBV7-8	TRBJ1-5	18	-	CASSSAGQGHRGNQPQHF	TGTGCCAGCAGCTCGGCGGGACAGGGTCATAGGGGCAATCAGCCCCAGCATTTT
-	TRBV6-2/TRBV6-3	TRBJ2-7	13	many	CASSYRPPYEQYF	TGTGCCAGCAGTTACCGTCCTCCCTACGAGCAGTACTTC
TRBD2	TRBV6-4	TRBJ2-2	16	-	CASSVNSGSGTGELFF	TGTGCCAGCAGTGTCAATAGCGGGAGTGGAACCGGGGAGCTGTTTTTT
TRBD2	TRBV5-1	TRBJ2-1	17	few	CASSPLGGRASYNEQFF	TGCGCCAGCAGTCCACTCGGCGGGAGGGCCTCCTACAATGAGCAGTTCTTC
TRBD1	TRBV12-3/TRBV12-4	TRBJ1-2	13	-	CASRDNRGGGYTF	TGTGCCAGCAGGGACAACAGGGGGGGCGGCTACACCTTC
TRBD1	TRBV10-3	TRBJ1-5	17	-	CAASPGQGAFGNQPQHF	TGTGCCGCCTCTCCGGGACAGGGGGCATTTGGCAATCAGCCCCAGCATTTT
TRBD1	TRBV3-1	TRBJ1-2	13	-	CASSQGTGGGYTF	TGTGCCAGCAGCCAAGGGACAGGAGGTGGCTACACCTTC
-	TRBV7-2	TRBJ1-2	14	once	CASSLGVNSYGYTF	TGTGCCAGCAGCTTAGGGGTTAATAGCTATGGCTACACCTTC
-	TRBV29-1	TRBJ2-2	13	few	CSVETEFNGELFF	TGCAGCGTTGAAACAGAGTTTAACGGGGAGCTGTTTTTT
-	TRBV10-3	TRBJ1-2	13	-	CAISETLNYGYTF	TGTGCCATCAGTGAAACCTTAAACTATGGCTACACCTTC
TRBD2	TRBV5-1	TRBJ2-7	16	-	CASSLAIVSGRAEQYF	TGCGCCAGCAGCTTGGCCATAGTAAGCGGGAGGGCCGAGCAGTACTTC
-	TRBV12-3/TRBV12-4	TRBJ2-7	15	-	CASTFSSPGGHEQYF	TGTGCCAGCACCTTCTCATCACCCGGGGGCCACGAGCAGTACTTC
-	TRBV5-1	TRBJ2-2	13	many	CASSFQPAGELFF	TGCGCCAGCAGCTTCCAACCTGCCGGGGAGCTGTTTTTT
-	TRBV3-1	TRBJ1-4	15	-	CASSRAGTGYEKLFF	TGTGCCAGCAGCCGAGCTGGAACAGGGTATGAAAAACTGTTTTTT
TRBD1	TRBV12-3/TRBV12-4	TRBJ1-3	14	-	CASSTTGGGNTIYF	TGTGCCAGCAGTACAACAGGGGGTGGAAACACCATATATTTT
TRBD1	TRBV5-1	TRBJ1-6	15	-	CASSLRGTGDSPLHF	TGCGCCAGCAGCTTGAGAGGGACAGGGGACTCACCCCTCCACTTT
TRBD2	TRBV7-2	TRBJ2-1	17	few	CASSFGTSGSSYNEQFF	TGTGCCAGCAGCTTCGGGACTAGCGGGAGCTCCTACAATGAGCAGTTCTTC
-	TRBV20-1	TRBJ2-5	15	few	CSARGGKTLQETQYF	TGCAGTGCTAGAGGGGGAAAGACACTCCAAGAGACCCAGTACTTC
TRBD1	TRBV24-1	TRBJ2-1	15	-	CATSDPGTGGNEQFF	TGTGCCACCAGTGATCCCGGGACAGGGGGGAATGAGCAGTTCTTC
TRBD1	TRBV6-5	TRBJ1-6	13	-	CASSRTGNSPLHF	TGTGCCAGCAGTCGGACAGGGAATTCACCCCTCCACTTT
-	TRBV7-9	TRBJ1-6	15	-	CASSPGGTRNSPLHF	TGTGCCAGCAGTCCCGGGGGTACGAGGAATTCACCCCTCCACTTT
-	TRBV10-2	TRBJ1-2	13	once	CASSDTVIYGYTF	TGCGCCAGCAGTGACACGGTCATCTATGGCTACACCTTC
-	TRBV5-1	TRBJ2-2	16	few	CATSPQGHLPGEELFF	TGCGCCACCTCTCCCCAGGGACACCTCCCAGGCGAGGAGCTGTTTTTT
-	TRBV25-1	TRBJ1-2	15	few	CASSDGGRGRSGYTF	TGTGCCAGCAGTGACGGGGGCAGGGGCCGTTCTGGCTACACCTTC
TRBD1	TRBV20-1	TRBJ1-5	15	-	CSASISTGGNQPQHF	TGCAGTGCTAGTATTTCGACAGGGGGCAATCAGCCCCAGCATTTT
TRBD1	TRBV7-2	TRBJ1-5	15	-	CASSFGQGSNQPQHF	TGTGCCAGCAGCTTTGGACAGGGAAGCAATCAGCCCCAGCATTTT
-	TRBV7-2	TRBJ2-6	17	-	CASSLRGRGSGANVLTF	TGTGCCAGCAGCTTAAGGGGCAGGGGCTCTGGGGCCAACGTCCTGACTTTC
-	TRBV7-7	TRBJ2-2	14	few	CASSFRGNTGELFF	TGTGCCAGCAGCTTCAGAGGAAACACCGGGGAGCTGTTTTTT
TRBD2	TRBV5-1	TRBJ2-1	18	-	CASSLYSSGSLSYNEQFF	TGCGCCAGCAGCTTGTACTCTAGCGGGAGTCTAAGCTACAATGAGCAGTTCTTC
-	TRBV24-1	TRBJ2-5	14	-	CATSDPIIEETQYF	TGTGCCACCAGTGACCCCATAATCGAGGAGACCCAGTACTTC
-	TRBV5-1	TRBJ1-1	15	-	CASSSQGLMNTEAFF	TGCGCCAGCAGCAGTCAGGGGTTGATGAACACTGAAGCTTTCTTT
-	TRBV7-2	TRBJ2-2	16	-	CASSFSTTPETGELFF	TGTGCCAGCAGCTTCTCGACTACCCCGGAGACCGGGGAGCTGTTTTTT
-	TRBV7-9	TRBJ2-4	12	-	CASSEGGNIQYF	TGTGCCAGCAGCGAGGGAGGAAACATTCAGTACTTC
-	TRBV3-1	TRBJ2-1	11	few	CASSQANEQFF	TGTGCCAGCAGCCAGGCCAATGAGCAGTTCTTC
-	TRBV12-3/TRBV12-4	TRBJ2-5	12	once	CASGRIGKTQYF	TGTGCCAGCGGGAGGATAGGGAAGACCCAGTACTTC
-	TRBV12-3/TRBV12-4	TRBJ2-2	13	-	CASSADSSGELFF	TGTGCCAGCAGCGCGGACAGTTCCGGGGAGCTGTTTTTT
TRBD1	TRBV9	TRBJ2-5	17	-	CASSAGTGGEREETQYF	TGTGCCAGCAGCGCCGGGACAGGGGGCGAGAGGGAAGAGACCCAGTACTTC
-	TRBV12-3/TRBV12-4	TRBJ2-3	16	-	CASSLGVGGGTDTQYF	TGTGCCAGCAGTTTGGGGGTGGGGGGCGGCACAGATACGCAGTATTTT
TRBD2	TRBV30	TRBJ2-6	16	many	CAWSHGGESGANVLTF	TGTGCCTGGAGCCATGGGGGGGAATCTGGGGCCAACGTCCTGACTTTC
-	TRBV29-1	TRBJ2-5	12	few	CSAQDGSETQYF	TGCAGCGCCCAGGACGGTTCGGAGACCCAGTACTTC
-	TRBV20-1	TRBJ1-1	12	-	CSAKRGDTEAFF	TGCAGTGCGAAGAGGGGGGACACTGAAGCTTTCTTT